This T cell receptor beta chain was recorded in a study of blood T cell repertoires in COVID-19. Measured with immunoSEQ multiplex PCR; TCRdb has only the in-frame clones, and not every one. Seen here are approximately 70,000 clones, 90% observed once, and the top ten hold around 2.6%. Trimming shortened V by 5 bases and J by 6 bases, and 17 bases separated the two germline ends. CDR1 and CDR2 (germline): LNHDA, SQIVND (reference sequence). This CDR3 comprises 14 residues. The chain joins TRBV19 to TRBJ2-7; no clear D gene. Sequences were obtained from peripheral blood. This TCR was recovered from a human donor in a cohort sampled during active COVID-19. CDR3 sequence: CASSSRQRRSEQYF. The DNA of the CDR3 is TGTGCCAGTAGTTCCCGCCAAAGACGGAGCGAGCAGTACTTC.